This T cell receptor (beta chain) originates from a study of T-cell reconstitution after alpha-beta-depleted transplantation in children. Germline-derived CDR1 and CDR2 are SEHNR and FQNEAQ (reference sequence). V trimming: 5 bases; J trimming: 3 bases; junction bases outside the gene matches: 9. The CDR3 is 15 residues long. This clonotype has a handful of counts. Construction of the TCRbeta library involved unique molecular identifiers. TCRdb re-called the PCR reads through MiXCR, storing one row per CDR3 protein. The sample holds 350,000 to 400,000 distinct CDR3 sequences, more than 10% seen once. The source was PBMCs, collected from the stem cell graft. V gene TRBV7-9 combines with J gene TRBJ1-1, with 7 bases matching TRBD1. This sequence was found in a human donor who donated a stem cell graft to a child with Fanconi anemia. The CDR3 region is CASSPGGGGDTEAFF. The CDR3 DNA reads as TGTGCCAGCAGCCCAGGGGGGGGCGGAGACACTGAAGCTTTCTTT.